This T cell receptor (beta chain) was identified during a study of cytomegalovirus exposure and HLA in healthy donors. Study-wide results and caveats: Presence/absence analyses rested on an assumption that sequencing depth was roughly uniform across donors. In vitro checks showed that a few CMV-associated chains really do target CMV antigens. TRBV6-2, TRBV6-3 and other indistinguishable V segments were excluded.

Germline V gives CDR1 LNHDA, CDR2 SQIVND (reference sequence). The V segment lost 2 bases and the J segment 8 bases; nucleotides outside the gene matches: 10. This CDR3 is built from 16 residues. This PCR relied on a set of 60 Vbeta primers and 13 Jbeta primers. Generated by immunoSEQ multiplex PCR, the TCRdb table keeps only in-frame clones and is missing some. The table includes roughly 97,000 clones, about 81% detected once. This cohort consisted of healthy bone marrow donors. As concerns this clone: What it binds is unknown.

This receptor was taken from a middle-aged man in good health and CMV-seropositive. Sample: PBMCs. The V call is TRBV19, the J call TRBJ2-1; 9 nucleotides line up with TRBD2. The CDR3 nucleotides read TGTGCCAGTAGTATATTGGGCGGGGGGGCGGTCGATGAGCAGTTCTTC. Its protein product is CASSILGGGAVDEQFF.